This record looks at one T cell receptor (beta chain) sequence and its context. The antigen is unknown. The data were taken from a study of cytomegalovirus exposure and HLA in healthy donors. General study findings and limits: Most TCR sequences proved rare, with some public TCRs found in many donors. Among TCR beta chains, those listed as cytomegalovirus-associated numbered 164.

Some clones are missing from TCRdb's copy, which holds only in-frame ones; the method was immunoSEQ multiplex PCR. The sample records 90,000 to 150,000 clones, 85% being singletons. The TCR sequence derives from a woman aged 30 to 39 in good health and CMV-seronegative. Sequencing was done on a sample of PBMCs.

The CDR3 protein is CASSLIGGAETQYF. The CDR3 DNA follows: TGTGCCAGCAGCTTGATCGGGGGGGCAGAGACCCAGTACTTC. The gene calls are TRBV5-4 and TRBJ2-5, with 8 bases aligning to TRBD2. CDR3 length: 14 residues. The ends lost 1 base at V and 4 bases at J; junction bases unmatched: 3. Germline lookup yields CDR1 SGHNT and CDR2 YYREEE (reference sequence).